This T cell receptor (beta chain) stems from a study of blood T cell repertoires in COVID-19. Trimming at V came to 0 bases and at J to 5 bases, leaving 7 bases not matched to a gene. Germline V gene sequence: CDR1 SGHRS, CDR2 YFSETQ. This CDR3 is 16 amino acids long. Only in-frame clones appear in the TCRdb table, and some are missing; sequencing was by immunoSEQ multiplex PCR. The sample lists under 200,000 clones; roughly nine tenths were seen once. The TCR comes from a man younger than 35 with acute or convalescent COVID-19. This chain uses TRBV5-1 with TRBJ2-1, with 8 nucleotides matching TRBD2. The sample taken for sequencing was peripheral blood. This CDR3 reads CASSLAGRGYDNEQFF. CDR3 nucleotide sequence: TGCGCCAGCAGCTTGGCCGGGAGGGGCTACGACAATGAGCAGTTCTTC.